One sample yielded the 32 T cell receptor beta chains listed below, sequenced in a study of cytomegalovirus exposure and HLA in healthy donors. The primer mix had 60 Vbeta and 13 Jbeta primers. The repertoire was sequenced with immunoSEQ multiplex PCR; TCRdb's copy has only in-frame clones and lacks some. The sample records around 250,000 clones, nearly 95% being singletons. Sequencing used PBMCs. These TCRs come from a girl aged 2 to 10 in good health and CMV-seronegative.

This sequence joins TRBV21-1 and TRBJ1-1; the listed D gene, TRBD1, was not tested against the DNA. TRBV21-1 is marked as a pseudogene. The CDR3 extends over 14 amino acids. Written as DNA, the CDR3 is TGTGCCAGCAGCATCCTGGTCGGCAGGACTGAAGCTTTCTTT. This codes for CASSILVGRTEAFF.

The chain has TRBV6-5 and TRBJ2-1; TRBD2 aligns across 8 bases. J gave up 9 bases and V 2 bases, and 6 bases lay outside the gene matches. The CDR3 consists of 14 residues. Germline CDR1 MNHEY, CDR2 SVGAGI. CDR3 nucleotides: TGTGCCAGCAGTTACCCGGGCCGGGGGGGTGAGCAGTTCTTC. Its protein product is CASSYPGRGGEQFF.

This chain's CDR3 is CASSLAGAVDDQPQHF. For the CDR3, the DNA is TGTGCCAGCAGTTTAGCAGGGGCAGTCGATGATCAGCCCCAGCATTTT. The chain carries TRBV28 and TRBJ1-5, with D possibly matching TRBD1 (6 bases). The CDR3 contains 16 residues. Trimming left V 2 bases short and J 5 bases short, with 16 bases between. Germline lookup yields CDR1 MDHEN and CDR2 SYDVKM.

The chain recombines TRBV23-1 with TRBJ2-5, with 7 nucleotides matching TRBD1. TRBV23-1 is known as an ORF, though its function is uncertain. The CDR3 is 14 residues long. J was trimmed by 5 bases and V by 2 bases; bases with no gene match: 5. Written as DNA, the CDR3 is TGCGCCAGCAGTCAACCCGGACAGGCGGAGACCCAGTACTTC. Translating it yields CASSQPGQAETQYF.

The chain uses TRBV27 and TRBJ1-6, with D unclear. V lost 3 bases to trimming and J lost 5 bases, with 11 bases between them. The CDR3 covers 15 residues. The germline V gene has CDR1 MNHEY and CDR2 SMNVEV (reference sequence). CDR3 protein: CASSFVASNNSPLHF. CDR3 DNA: TGTGCCAGCAGTTTTGTAGCCAGTAATAATTCACCCCTCCACTTT.

The rearrangement joins TRBV19 to TRBJ2-7; TRBD2 matches at 7 bases. The CDR3 length is 12 residues. Germline CDR1 reads LNHDA; CDR2 reads SQIVND (reference sequence). Unmatched junction bases numbered 1, after V lost 5 bases and J lost 3 bases. The DNA for the CDR3 is TGTGCCAGTAGTGCTAGCGGCTACGAGCAGTACTTC. Its protein product is CASSASGYEQYF. Variable domain in full (rest from reference TRBV19 and TRBJ2-7): DGGITQSPKYLFRKEGQNVTLSCEQNLNHDAMYWYRQDPGQGLRLIYYSQIVNDFQKGDIAEGYSVSREKKESFPLTVTSAQKNPTAFYLCASSASGYEQYFGPGTRLTVT.

The chain links TRBV28 to TRBJ1-2; TRBD1 aligns across 8 bases. The CDR3 is made up of 14 amino acids. From germline, CDR1 is MDHEN and CDR2 SYDVKM. V was clipped by 6 bases and J by 5 bases; unmatched bases: 8. The CDR3 nucleotides are TGTGCCAGCAGGGGGGGGCGACAGGGGTATGGCTACACCTTC. Translation: CASRGGRQGYGYTF.

V and J are TRBV15 and TRBJ2-1; D uncertain. The germline V gene encodes CDR1 LNHNV and CDR2 YYDKDF (reference sequence). The CDR3 is 14 amino acids. Trimming removed 2 bases from V and 9 bases from J, with 14 bases in between. DNA for the CDR3: TGTGCCACCAGCAGACCCCAGGTTCGTGCTGAGCAGTTCTTC. This gives the protein CATSRPQVRAEQFF.

The J gene is TRBJ2-1, the V gene TRBV6-4, with a tentative D call TRBD2 (8 bases). Deletions cut 5 bases from V and 7 bases from J, with 24 bases between. This CDR3 has 17 amino acids. Per germline, CDR1 MRHNA and CDR2 SNTAGT. CDR3 residues: CASSRDSSWGLGNEQFF. In DNA, the CDR3 is TGTGCCAGCAGTAGGGACAGCTCGTGGGGACTAGGAAATGAGCAGTTCTTC.

The J gene is TRBJ2-3, the V gene TRBV10-2, with 11 bases identical to TRBD2. Looked up from germline, CDR1 is WSHSY and CDR2 is SAAADI. The CDR3 has 16 amino acids. With 3 bases clipped from V and 2 bases from J, the junction kept 4 bases outside the gene matches. The CDR3 protein is CASSDYSGRATDTQYF. CDR3 nucleotide sequence: TGCGCCAGCAGTGACTATAGCGGGAGGGCCACAGATACGCAGTATTTT.

This clone is a singleton in its sample. This chain connects TRBV7-9 to TRBJ2-7; 8 bases agree with TRBD2. V shed 0 bases, J shed 4 bases, and the junction held 5 bases outside the gene matches. Germline V lookup: CDR1 SEHNR, CDR2 FQNEAQ (reference sequence). This CDR3 is built from 15 residues. The chain's CDR3 is CASSLALAEGYEQYF. The DNA of the CDR3 is TGTGCCAGCAGCTTAGCACTAGCGGAAGGATACGAGCAGTACTTC.

The gene calls are TRBV6-5 and TRBJ2-7; 10 nucleotides align to TRBD2. The germline V gene encodes CDR1 MNHEY and CDR2 SVGAGI. The length of the CDR3 is 15 residues. Trimming took 6 bases from V and 0 from J; bases not matched to a gene: 5. CDR3 loop: CASRAGGRGSYEQYF. The CDR3 nucleotides read TGTGCCAGCAGAGCGGGGGGGCGGGGCTCCTACGAGCAGTACTTC.

CDR3 nucleotides: TGTGCCATCAGTGAGTCGACTCTAGGGAGGGGAGAGACCCAGTACTTC. Protein: CAISESTLGRGETQYF. This chain joins TRBV10-3 and TRBJ2-5; 7 nucleotides agree with TRBD2. With V trimmed by 0 bases and J by 4 bases, 8 bases remained unmatched. This CDR3 spans 16 amino acids. Germline CDR1 is ENHRY and CDR2 is SYGVKD.

A single count supports this clone. This sequence joins TRBV27 and TRBJ2-1, with D possibly TRBD2 on 5 matching bases. There are 13 residues in the CDR3. The germline V gene encodes CDR1 MNHEY and CDR2 SMNVEV (reference sequence). Trimming shortened V by 2 bases and J by 8 bases, and 10 bases separated the two germline ends. The CDR3 loop is CASSLNGEHEQFF. The CDR3 nucleotides are TGTGCCAGCAGTTTAAATGGGGAGCATGAGCAGTTCTTC.

The V call is TRBV5-6, the J call TRBJ1-5; perhaps TRBD1 as D (5 bases). V was pared by 1 base and J by 2 bases, with 16 bases between. This CDR3 is 17 amino acids long. CDR1 and CDR2 from the germline V gene are SGHDT and YYEEEE. The CDR3: CASSLSSRTLGNQPQHF. In DNA, the CDR3 is TGTGCCAGCAGCTTGAGTTCTAGGACACTGGGCAATCAGCCCCAGCATTTT. Complete variable domain (other parts from reference TRBV5-6 and TRBJ1-5): DAGVTQSPTHLIKTRGQQVTLRCSPKSGHDTVSWYQQALGQGPQFIFQYYEEEERQRGNFPDRFSGHQFPNYSSELNVNALLLGDSALYLCASSLSSRTLGNQPQHFGDGTRLSIL.

V and J are TRBV7-2 and TRBJ1-2; D is uncertain. The CDR3 has 11 amino acids. Germline values: CDR1 SGHTA, CDR2 FQGNSA. Trimming removed 3 bases at V and 7 bases at J, with 6 bases between. The CDR3 here is CASSLAGGYTF. CDR3 nucleotide sequence: TGTGCCAGCAGCTTGGCGGGTGGCTACACCTTC.

The chain has TRBV2 and TRBJ1-5; D remains ambiguous. The length of the CDR3 is 14 residues. Trimming removed 2 bases from V and 0 bases from J, with 5 bases in between. Germline lookup yields CDR1 SNHLY and CDR2 FYNNEI. The CDR3 region has the DNA TGTGCCAGCAGTGAACAGTTTAGCAATCAGCCCCAGCATTTT. This encodes CASSEQFSNQPQHF.

This clone is a singleton in its sample. The rearrangement links TRBV7-7 to TRBJ2-5; tentative D call: TRBD2 (6 bases). The CDR3 is made up of 14 amino acids. V lost 2 bases to trimming and J lost 4 bases, with 11 bases between them. Per germline, CDR1 SSHAT and CDR2 FNYEAQ (reference sequence). The CDR3 sequence is CASSLSGAGETQYF. CDR3 coding DNA: TGTGCCAGCAGCTTATCGGGAGCGGGAGAGACCCAGTACTTC.

The V call is TRBV7-8, the J call TRBJ2-7; a weak D match, TRBD2 (6 bases). Germline V gene sequence: CDR1 SGHVS, CDR2 FQNEAQ. V lost 8 bases and J lost 2, with 13 bases in between. The CDR3 has 13 residues. The CDR3 loop is CASGRMGAYEQYF. The CDR3 DNA reads TGTGCCAGCGGGAGGATGGGGGCCTACGAGCAGTACTTC.

The J gene is TRBJ2-2, the V gene TRBV15, with 10 positions matching TRBD1. The CDR3 sequence is 16 residues long. CDR1 is LNHNV, CDR2 YYDKDF, per germline (reference sequence). V lost 4 bases and J lost 3; bases outside the gene matches: 5. The DNA for the CDR3 is TGTGCCACCAGCAACTCGACAGGGGGCGACACCGGGGAGCTGTTTTTT. Translating it yields CATSNSTGGDTGELFF.

The V gene is TRBV6-1, the J gene TRBJ1-1; D might be TRBD1 (6 bases). Trimming took off 4 bases at V and 0 bases at J, with 12 bases between the two ends. This CDR3 is built from 15 residues. The germline CDR1 and CDR2 sequences are MNHNS and SASEGT. CDR3 sequence (DNA): TGTGCCAGCAGTGGGACAGCAGAAATGAACACTGAAGCTTTCTTT. Translating gives CASSGTAEMNTEAFF.

V usage is TRBV11-2 and J usage is TRBJ1-2; 12 bases map to TRBD1. The germline CDR1 and CDR2 sequences are SGHAT and FQNNGV. With V trimmed by 4 bases and J by 4 bases, 4 bases remained unmatched. The CDR3 length is 15 residues. The CDR3 is CASSWGTGGPYGYTF. CDR3 DNA: TGTGCCAGCAGCTGGGGGACAGGGGGCCCCTATGGCTACACCTTC.

This sequence joins TRBV5-1 and TRBJ2-2; 8 bases are shared with TRBD2. The CDR3 loop spans 16 amino acids. With V trimmed by 5 bases and J by 6 bases, 12 bases remained unmatched. Germline CDR1 and CDR2: SGHRS and YFSETQ. Written as DNA, the CDR3 is TGCGCCAGCAGTCCGGGACTAGTGCCCGAGGCCGGGGAGCTGTTTTTT. Its translation is CASSPGLVPEAGELFF.

The chain combines TRBV5-8 with TRBJ2-5, with 11 bases fitting TRBD1. This CDR3 has 15 residues. Germline loops: CDR1 SGHTS, CDR2 YDEGEE. Losses at the gene ends were 0 bases for V and 3 bases for J; bases not matched to a gene: 1. CDR3 DNA sequence: TGTGCCAGCAGCTTGGGGACAGGGGGCGAAGAGACCCAGTACTTC. Amino acid sequence: CASSLGTGGEETQYF.

The gene calls are TRBV5-1 and TRBJ2-3; a weak D match, TRBD1 (6 bases). CDR1 and CDR2 from the germline V gene are SGHRS and YFSETQ. The V and J ends lost 4 bases and 10 bases respectively, with 10 bases between them. The CDR3 runs to 11 residues. CDR3 DNA: TGCGCCAGCAGCATGACAGGAGCGCAGTATTTT. This gives the protein CASSMTGAQYF.

This clone came up a few times. V and J are TRBV5-1 and TRBJ2-1; no clear D. V dropped 0 bases and J dropped 4 bases, with 11 bases sitting between them. Germline CDR1 is SGHRS and CDR2 is YFSETQ. This CDR3 spans 15 amino acids. Written as DNA, the CDR3 is TGCGCCAGCAGCTTGGTTAGCCTCCGGTACAATGAGCAGTTCTTC. It encodes CASSLVSLRYNEQFF. Full variable domain (missing parts from reference TRBV5-1 and TRBJ2-1): KAGVTQTPRYLIKTRGQQVTLSCSPISGHRSVSWYQQTPGQGLQFLFEYFSETQRNKGNFPGRFSGRQFSNSRSEMNVSTLELGDSALYLCASSLVSLRYNEQFFGPGTRLTVL.

This chain uses TRBV27 with TRBJ1-5; 11 bases line up with TRBD1. V shed 9 bases, J shed 4 bases, and the junction held 5 bases outside the gene matches. Germline assignment: CDR1 MNHEY and CDR2 SMNVEV (reference sequence). The CDR3 is 14 residues long. The CDR3 is CASRGTGGNQPQHF. The CDR3 DNA reads as TGTGCCAGTAGGGGGACAGGGGGGAATCAGCCCCAGCATTTT.

The chain uses TRBV7-2 and TRBJ1-3; D is uncertain. CDR1 is SGHTA, CDR2 FQGNSA, per germline. CDR3 length equals 17 residues. The V end lost 0 bases, the J end lost 0 bases, and 12 bases lay between the germline ends. The CDR3 DNA sequence: TGTGCCAGCAGCTTAGCGCTGGGAGGTTACTCTGGAAACACCATATATTTT. Translating gives CASSLALGGYSGNTIYF.

The chain employs TRBV6-1 and TRBJ2-3, with D tentatively TRBD2 (6 bases). The length of the CDR3 is 14 residues. Germline CDR1 MNHNS, CDR2 SASEGT. Trimming took 2 bases from V and 6 from J, leaving 12 bases between them. CDR3 sequence reads: CASSELGGADTQYF. Here the CDR3 DNA reads TGTGCCAGCAGTGAATTGGGCGGGGCGGATACGCAGTATTTT.

The J gene is TRBJ2-7, the V gene TRBV4-1; 8 nucleotides line up with TRBD1. J gave up 0 bases and V 8 bases, and 9 bases lay outside the gene matches. Germline-derived CDR1 and CDR2 are MGHRA and YSYEKL. The CDR3 runs 15 residues. The CDR3 reads CASSDPGQASYEQYF. The CDR3 DNA reads as TGCGCCAGCTCAGACCCGGGACAGGCCTCCTACGAGCAGTACTTC.

This sequence joins TRBV6-5 and TRBJ1-2; TRBD1 agrees at 7 bases. V lost 0 bases, J lost 4 bases, and 8 bases stayed unmatched. CDR3 length: 16 residues. The germline CDR1 and CDR2 sequences are MNHEY and SVGAGI. The CDR3 loop is CASSYSKTGVGYGYTF. For the CDR3, the DNA is TGTGCCAGCAGTTACTCGAAAACAGGGGTAGGCTATGGCTACACCTTC.

V is TRBV27 and J is TRBJ2-1; 12 bases line up with TRBD2. Germline-derived CDR1 and CDR2 are MNHEY and SMNVEV (reference sequence). The ends lost 6 bases at V and 7 bases at J; junction bases unmatched: 4. This CDR3 is 14 amino acids long. The CDR3 DNA follows: TGTGCCAGCAGCACACTAGCGGGAGGTAATGAGCAGTTCTTC. It encodes CASSTLAGGNEQFF.